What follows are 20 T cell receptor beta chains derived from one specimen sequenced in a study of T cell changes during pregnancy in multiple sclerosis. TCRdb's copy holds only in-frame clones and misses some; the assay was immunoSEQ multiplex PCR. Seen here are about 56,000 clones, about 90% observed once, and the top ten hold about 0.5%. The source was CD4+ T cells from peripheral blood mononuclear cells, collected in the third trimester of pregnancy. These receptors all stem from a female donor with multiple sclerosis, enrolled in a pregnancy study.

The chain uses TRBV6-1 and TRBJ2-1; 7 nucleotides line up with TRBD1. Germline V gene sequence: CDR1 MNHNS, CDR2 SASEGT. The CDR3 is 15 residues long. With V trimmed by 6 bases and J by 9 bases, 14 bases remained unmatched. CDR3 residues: CASRVTGMPQVEQFF. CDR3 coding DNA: TGTGCCAGCAGAGTGACAGGGATGCCCCAGGTTGAGCAGTTCTTC.

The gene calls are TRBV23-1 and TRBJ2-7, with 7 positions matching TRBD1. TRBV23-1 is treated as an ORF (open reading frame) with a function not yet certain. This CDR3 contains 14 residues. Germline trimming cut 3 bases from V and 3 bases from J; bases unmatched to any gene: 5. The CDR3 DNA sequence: TGCGCCAGCAGTCAGTCGTCAGGGGGCTACGAGCAGTACTTC. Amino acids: CASSQSSGGYEQYF.

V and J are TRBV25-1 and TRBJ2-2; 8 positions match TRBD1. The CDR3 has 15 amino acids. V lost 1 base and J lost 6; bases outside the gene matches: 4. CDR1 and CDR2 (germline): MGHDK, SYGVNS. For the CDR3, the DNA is TGTGCCAGCAGTGAATGGACAGGGTCCCCCGGGGAGCTGTTTTTT. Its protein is CASSEWTGSPGELFF.

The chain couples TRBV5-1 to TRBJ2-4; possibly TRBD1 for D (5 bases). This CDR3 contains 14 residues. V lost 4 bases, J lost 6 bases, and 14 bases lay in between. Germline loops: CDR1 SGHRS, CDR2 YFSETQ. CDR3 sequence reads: CASSRSGWLNIQYF. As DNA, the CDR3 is TGCGCCAGCAGCCGTTCAGGGTGGTTAAACATTCAGTACTTC.

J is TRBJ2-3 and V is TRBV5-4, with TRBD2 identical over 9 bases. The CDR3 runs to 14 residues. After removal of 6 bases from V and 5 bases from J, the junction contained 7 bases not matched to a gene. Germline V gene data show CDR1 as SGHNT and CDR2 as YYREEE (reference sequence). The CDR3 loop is CASKGGGARDTQYF. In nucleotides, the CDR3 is TGTGCCAGCAAAGGCGGGGGGGCAAGAGATACGCAGTATTTT.

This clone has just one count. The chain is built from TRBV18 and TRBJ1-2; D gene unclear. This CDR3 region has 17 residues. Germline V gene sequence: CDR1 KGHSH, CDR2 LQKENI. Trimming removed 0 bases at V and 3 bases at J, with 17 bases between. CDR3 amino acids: CASSPPRGGGPDYGYTF. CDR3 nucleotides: TGTGCCAGCTCACCACCACGGGGTGGAGGGCCTGACTATGGCTACACCTTC.

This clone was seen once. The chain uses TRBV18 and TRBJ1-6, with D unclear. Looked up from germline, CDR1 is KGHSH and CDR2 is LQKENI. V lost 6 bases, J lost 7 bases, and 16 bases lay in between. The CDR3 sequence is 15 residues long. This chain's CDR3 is CASSKEVEVNSPLHF. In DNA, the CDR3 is TGTGCCAGCTCGAAAGAAGTGGAGGTAAATTCACCCCTCCACTTT.

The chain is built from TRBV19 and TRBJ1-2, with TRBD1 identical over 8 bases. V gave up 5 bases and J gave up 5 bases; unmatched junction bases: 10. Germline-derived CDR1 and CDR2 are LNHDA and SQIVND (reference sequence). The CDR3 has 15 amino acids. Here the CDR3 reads CASSPPGQVVYGYTF. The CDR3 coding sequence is TGTGCCAGTAGTCCGCCGGGACAGGTGGTATATGGCTACACCTTC.

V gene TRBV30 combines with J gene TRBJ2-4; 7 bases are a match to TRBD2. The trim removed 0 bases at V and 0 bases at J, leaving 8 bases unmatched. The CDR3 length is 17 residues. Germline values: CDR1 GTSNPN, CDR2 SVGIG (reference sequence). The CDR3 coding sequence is TGTGCCTGGAGTGTAGGGCTAGCGGCCCTAGCCAAAAACATTCAGTACTTC. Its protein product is CAWSVGLAALAKNIQYF.

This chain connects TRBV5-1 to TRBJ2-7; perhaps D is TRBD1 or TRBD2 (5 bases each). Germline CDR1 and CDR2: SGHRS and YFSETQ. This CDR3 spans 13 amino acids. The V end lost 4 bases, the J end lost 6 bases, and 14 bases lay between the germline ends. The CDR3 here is CASSVGVSSEQYF. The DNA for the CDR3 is TGCGCCAGCAGCGTGGGGGTATCTAGCGAGCAGTACTTC.

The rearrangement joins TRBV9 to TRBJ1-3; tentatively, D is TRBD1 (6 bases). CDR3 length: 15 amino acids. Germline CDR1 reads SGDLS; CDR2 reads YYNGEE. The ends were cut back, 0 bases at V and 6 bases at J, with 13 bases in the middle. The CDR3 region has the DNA TGTGCCAGCAGCGTAGGTCAGGGGATTGAAAACACCATATATTTT. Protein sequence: CASSVGQGIENTIYF.

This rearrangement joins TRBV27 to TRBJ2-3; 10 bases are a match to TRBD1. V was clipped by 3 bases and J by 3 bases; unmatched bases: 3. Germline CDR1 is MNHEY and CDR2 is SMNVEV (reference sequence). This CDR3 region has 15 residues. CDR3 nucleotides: TGTGCCAGCAGTTTGCGGGACAGGGGTACAGATACGCAGTATTTT. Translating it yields CASSLRDRGTDTQYF.

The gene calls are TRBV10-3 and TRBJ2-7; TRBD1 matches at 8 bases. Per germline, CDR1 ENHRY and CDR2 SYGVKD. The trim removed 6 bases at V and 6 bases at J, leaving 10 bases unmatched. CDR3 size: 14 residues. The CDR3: CAISNGQGSLEQYF. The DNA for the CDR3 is TGTGCCATCAGCAACGGACAGGGAAGCCTCGAGCAGTACTTC.

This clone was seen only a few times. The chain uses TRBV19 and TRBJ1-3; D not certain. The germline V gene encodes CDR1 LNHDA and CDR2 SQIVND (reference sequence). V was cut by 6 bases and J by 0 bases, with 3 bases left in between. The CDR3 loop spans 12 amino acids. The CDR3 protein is CASSYSGNTIYF. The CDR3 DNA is TGTGCCAGTAGCTACTCTGGAAACACCATATATTTT.

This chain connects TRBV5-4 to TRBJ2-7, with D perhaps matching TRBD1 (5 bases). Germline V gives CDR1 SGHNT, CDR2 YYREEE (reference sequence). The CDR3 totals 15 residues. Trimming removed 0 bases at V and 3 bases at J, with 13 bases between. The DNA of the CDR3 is TGTGCCAGCAGCTTGGATCGGTCAGGGCTCTACGAGCAGTACTTC. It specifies CASSLDRSGLYEQYF.

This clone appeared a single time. This CDR3 is CASSLVGGDDQPQHF. The CDR3 DNA sequence: TGTGCCAGCAGCTTAGTGGGGGGGGACGATCAGCCCCAGCATTTT. The V gene is TRBV7-8, the J gene TRBJ1-5; the D gene is possibly TRBD1 (5 bases). Trimming pared 1 base from V and 5 bases from J, leaving 12 bases between. Germline V gives CDR1 SGHVS, CDR2 FQNEAQ. This CDR3 contains 15 residues.

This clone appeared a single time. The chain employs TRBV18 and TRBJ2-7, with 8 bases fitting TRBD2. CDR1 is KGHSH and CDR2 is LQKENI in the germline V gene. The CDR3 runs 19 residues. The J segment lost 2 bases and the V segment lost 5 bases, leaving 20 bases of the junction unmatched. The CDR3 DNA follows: TGTGCCAGCTCAAAATCCCCGGGTACTCCGGGCGGGGGGCCCTACGAGCAGTACTTC. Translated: CASSKSPGTPGGGPYEQYF. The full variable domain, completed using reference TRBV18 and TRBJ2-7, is NAGVMQNPRHLVRRRGQEARLRCSPMKGHSHVYWYRQLPEEGLKFMVYLQKENIIDESGMPKERFSAEFPKEGPSILRIQQVVRGDSAAYFCASSKSPGTPGGGPYEQYFGPGTRLTVT.

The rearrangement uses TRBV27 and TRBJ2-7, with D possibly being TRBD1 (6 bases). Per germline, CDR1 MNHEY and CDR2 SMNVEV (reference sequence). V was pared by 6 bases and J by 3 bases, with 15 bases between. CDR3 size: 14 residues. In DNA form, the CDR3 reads TGTGCCAGCAGCCGGGGACAACACCGCTACGAGCAGTACTTC. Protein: CASSRGQHRYEQYF.

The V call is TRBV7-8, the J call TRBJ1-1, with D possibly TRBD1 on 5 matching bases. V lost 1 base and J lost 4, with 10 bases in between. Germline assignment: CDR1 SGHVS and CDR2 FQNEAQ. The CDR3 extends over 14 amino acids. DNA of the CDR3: TGTGCCAGCAGCTTAGTTCCGGGGGTCACTGAAGCTTTCTTT. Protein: CASSLVPGVTEAFF.

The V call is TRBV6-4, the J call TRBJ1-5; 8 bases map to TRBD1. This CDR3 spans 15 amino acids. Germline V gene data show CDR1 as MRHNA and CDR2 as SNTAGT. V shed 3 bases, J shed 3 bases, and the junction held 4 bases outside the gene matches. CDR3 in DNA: TGTGCCAGCAGTGATGTACAGGGGGACAATCAGCCCCAGCATTTT. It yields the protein CASSDVQGDNQPQHF.